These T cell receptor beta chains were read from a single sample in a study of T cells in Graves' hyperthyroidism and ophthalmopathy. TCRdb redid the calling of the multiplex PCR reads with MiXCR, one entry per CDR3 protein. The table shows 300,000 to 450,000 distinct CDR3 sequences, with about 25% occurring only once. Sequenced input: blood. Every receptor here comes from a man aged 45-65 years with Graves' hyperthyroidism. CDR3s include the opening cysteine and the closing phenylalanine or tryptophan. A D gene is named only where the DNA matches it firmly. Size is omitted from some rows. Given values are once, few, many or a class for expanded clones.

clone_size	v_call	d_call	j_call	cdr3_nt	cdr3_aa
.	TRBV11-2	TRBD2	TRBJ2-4	TGTGCCAGCAGCTTAACTAGCGGGCTTTTAGCCAAAAACATTCAGTACTTC	CASSLTSGLLAKNIQYF
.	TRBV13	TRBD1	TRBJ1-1	TGTGCCAGCAGCTTTGAGGGGGCACAGTTCATGAACACTGAAGCTTTCTTT	CASSFEGAQFMNTEAFF
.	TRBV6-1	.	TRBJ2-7	TGTGCCAGCACCCGCCAGGGAGGAGGCGAGCAGTACTTC	CASTRQGGGEQYF
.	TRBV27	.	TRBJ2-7	TGTGCCAGCAGTTTAAACGGGATTTTCTACGAGCAGTACTTC	CASSLNGIFYEQYF
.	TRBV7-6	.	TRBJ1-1	TGTGCCAGCAGCTACACCGAGGGGTCGGGAGCTTTCTTT	CASSYTEGSGAFF
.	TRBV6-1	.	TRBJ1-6	TGTGCCAGCAGTAACCCGGGACATTCACCCCTCCACTTT	CASSNPGHSPLHF
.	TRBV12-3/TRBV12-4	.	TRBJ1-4	TGTGCCAGCAGTTTAGAGTATCGGGACGAAAAACTGTTTTTT	CASSLEYRDEKLFF
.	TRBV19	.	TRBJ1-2	TGTGCCAGTAGTATCGGTTATAACTATGGCTACACCTTC	CASSIGYNYGYTF
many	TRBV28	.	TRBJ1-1	TGTGCCAGCAAACCGGGACGGACGAACACTGAAGCTTTCTTT	CASKPGRTNTEAFF
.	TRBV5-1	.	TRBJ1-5	TGCGCCAGCAGCCCCGCGGGGGGCCTAGGTCAGCCCCAGCATTTT	CASSPAGGLGQPQHF
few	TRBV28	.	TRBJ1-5	TGTGCCAGCAGTTACCTCGATGATAGCAATCAGCCCCAGCATTTT	CASSYLDDSNQPQHF
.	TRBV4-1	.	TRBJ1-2	TGCGCCAGCAGCCAGGGACACGGAAACTATGGCTACACCTTC	CASSQGHGNYGYTF
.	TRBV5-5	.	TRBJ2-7	TGTGCCAGCAGCTTCCCAGGAAACTACGAGCAGTACTTC	CASSFPGNYEQYF
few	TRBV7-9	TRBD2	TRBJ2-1	TGTGCCAGCAGCGAGGGAGGCGGGGGAGTGTCATCCCGCTCCTACAATGAGCAGTTCTTC	CASSEGGGGVSSRSYNEQFF
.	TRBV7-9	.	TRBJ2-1	TGTGCCAGCAGCTCTGGACGGGTCAATGAGCAGTTCTTC	CASSSGRVNEQFF
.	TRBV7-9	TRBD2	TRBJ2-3	TGTGCCAGCAGCGTCCTCTCCGGGAGGGCCGGGGCAGATACGCAGTATTTT	CASSVLSGRAGADTQYF
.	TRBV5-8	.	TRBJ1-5	TGTGCCAGCAGCTTGCGGGAAGGGTATCAGCCCCAGCATTTT	CASSLREGYQPQHF
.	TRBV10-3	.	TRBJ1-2	TGTGCCATCAGTGAGGGAGAACGGGGCTACACCTTC	CAISEGERGYTF
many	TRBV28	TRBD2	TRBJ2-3	TGTGCCAGCAGTCCGGCGGGACTAGCCGGCACGCTGGATACGCAGTATTTT	CASSPAGLAGTLDTQYF
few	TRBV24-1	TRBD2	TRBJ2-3	TGTGCCACTTCCCTAGCGGGAAGCACAGATACGCAGTATTTT	CATSLAGSTDTQYF
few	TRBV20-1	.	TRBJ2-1	TGCAGTGCTAGAGGGCTTCGGGACCCCTTGACTGGTGAGCAGTTCTTC	CSARGLRDPLTGEQFF
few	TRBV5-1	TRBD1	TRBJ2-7	TGCGCCAGCAGCTTGGAGGGGGCCGAGCAGTACTTC	CASSLEGAEQYF
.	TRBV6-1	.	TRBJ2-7	TGTGCCAGCAGCGGCGTGACAGGAGGCTACGAGCAGTACTTC	CASSGVTGGYEQYF
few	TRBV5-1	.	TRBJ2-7	TGCGCCAGCAGCTTGGCCGTGGCCGTCTCCTACGAGCAGTACTTC	CASSLAVAVSYEQYF
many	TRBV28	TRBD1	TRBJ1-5	TGTGCCAGCAGCGCGGGACAGTTGGGTCAGCCCCAGCATTTT	CASSAGQLGQPQHF
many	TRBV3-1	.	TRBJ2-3	TGTGCCAGCAGCCACCTTACGACAGCAGATACGCAGTATTTT	CASSHLTTADTQYF